The TCR beta chain described here comes from a study of Graves' ophthalmopathy and Graves' hyperthyroidism. Germline trimming cut 1 base from V and 5 bases from J; bases unmatched to any gene: 7. The CDR3 has 15 residues. Only a few counts were recorded for this clonotype. The antigen remains unidentified. Overall study findings and caveats: Appearing in blood as well were most expanded thyroid clonotypes above 0.001 frequency.

Under 3 months in duration, the ophthalmopathy in affected donors had moderate-to-severe activity, CAS ≥3 and NOSPECS ≥4. Fresh peripheral blood (about 9 ml) yielded the PBMCs. Amplified TCR beta CDR3 regions were obtained using RNA transcripts as template. HTBI primers served in a first-round RT-PCR, which a second-round multiplex PCR followed. TCRdb used MiXCR to reprocess the multiplex PCR reads, holding one entry per CDR3 protein. The table lists under 250,000 distinct CDR3 sequences, roughly 21% of them singletons. Material for sequencing was peripheral blood. This TCR was recovered from a woman aged 50 to 60 with Graves' ophthalmopathy. This rearrangement joins TRBV12-3 or TRBV12-4 to TRBJ2-5; TRBD2 matches 7 bases. CDR3 in amino acids: CASSLGGRAVETQYF. The DNA of the CDR3 is TGTGCCAGCAGTTTAGGAGGGAGGGCCGTCGAGACCCAGTACTTC.